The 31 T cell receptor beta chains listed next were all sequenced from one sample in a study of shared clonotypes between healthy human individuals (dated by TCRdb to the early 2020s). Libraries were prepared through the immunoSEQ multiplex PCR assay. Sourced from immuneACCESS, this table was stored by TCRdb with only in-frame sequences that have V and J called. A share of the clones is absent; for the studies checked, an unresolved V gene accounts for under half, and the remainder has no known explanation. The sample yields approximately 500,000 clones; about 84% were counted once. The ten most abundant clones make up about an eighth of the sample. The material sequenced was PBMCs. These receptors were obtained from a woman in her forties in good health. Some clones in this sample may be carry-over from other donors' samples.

The chain's CDR3 is CASSEYGRVEAFF. The CDR3 region has the DNA TGTGCCAGCAGTGAATATGGTAGAGTCGAAGCTTTCTTT. V usage is TRBV25-1 and J usage is TRBJ1-1; D not certain. The germline V gene encodes CDR1 MGHDK and CDR2 SYGVNS. This CDR3 contains 13 residues. V lost 0 bases and J lost 8, with 10 bases in between.

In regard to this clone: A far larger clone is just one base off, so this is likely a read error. This chain's CDR3 is CASSTGQETQYF. For the CDR3, the DNA is TGTGCCAGCAGTACAGGGCAAGAGACCCAGTACTTC. The gene calls are TRBV6-5 and TRBJ2-5; D may be TRBD1 (6 bases). V lost 5 bases and J lost 2, with 6 bases in between. Germline CDR1 is MNHEY and CDR2 is SVGAGI. The CDR3 runs to 12 residues.

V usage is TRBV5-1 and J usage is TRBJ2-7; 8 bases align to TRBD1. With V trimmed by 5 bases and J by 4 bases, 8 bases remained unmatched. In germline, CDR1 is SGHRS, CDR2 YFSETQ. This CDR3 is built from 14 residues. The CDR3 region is CASSFDRGSYEQYF. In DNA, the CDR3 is TGCGCCAGCAGTTTCGACAGGGGTAGTTACGAGCAGTACTTC.

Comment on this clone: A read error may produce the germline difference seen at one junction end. The CDR3 DNA follows: TGTGCCAGCTCTCCACCCGGGGGAGGGACCCAGTACTTC. It encodes CASSPPGGGTQYF. The J gene is TRBJ2-5, the V gene TRBV18, with a possible D match to TRBD2 (6 bases). The V gene's germline CDR1 is KGHSH and CDR2 LQKENI. The CDR3 extends over 13 amino acids.

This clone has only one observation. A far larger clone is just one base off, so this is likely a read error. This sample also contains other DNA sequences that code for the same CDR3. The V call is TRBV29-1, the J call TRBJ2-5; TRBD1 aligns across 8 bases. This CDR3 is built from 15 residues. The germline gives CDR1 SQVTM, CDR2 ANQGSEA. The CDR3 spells CSVGGLTGAQETQYF. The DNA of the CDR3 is TGCAGTGTTGGAGGGCTGACAGGGGCCCAAGAGACCCAGTACTTC.

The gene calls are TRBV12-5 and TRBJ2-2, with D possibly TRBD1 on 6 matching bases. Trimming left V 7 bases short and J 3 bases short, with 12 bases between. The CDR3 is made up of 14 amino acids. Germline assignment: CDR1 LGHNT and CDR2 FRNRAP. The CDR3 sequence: CASAGGPDTGELFF. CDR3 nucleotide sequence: TGTGCTAGTGCTGGGGGCCCGGACACCGGGGAGCTGTTTTTT. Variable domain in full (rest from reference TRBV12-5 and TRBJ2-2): DARVTQTPRHKVTEMGQEVTMRCQPILGHNTVFWYRQTMMQGLELLAYFRNRAPLDDSGMPKDRFSAEMPDATLATLKIQPSEPRDSAVYFCASAGGPDTGELFFGEGSRLTVL.

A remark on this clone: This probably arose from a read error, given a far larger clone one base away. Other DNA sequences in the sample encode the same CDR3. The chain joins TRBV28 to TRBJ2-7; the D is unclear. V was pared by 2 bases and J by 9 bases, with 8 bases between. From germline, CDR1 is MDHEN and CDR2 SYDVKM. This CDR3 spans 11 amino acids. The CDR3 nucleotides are TGTGCCAGCAGTTTAGCCAATGCGCAGTACTTC. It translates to CASSLANAQYF.

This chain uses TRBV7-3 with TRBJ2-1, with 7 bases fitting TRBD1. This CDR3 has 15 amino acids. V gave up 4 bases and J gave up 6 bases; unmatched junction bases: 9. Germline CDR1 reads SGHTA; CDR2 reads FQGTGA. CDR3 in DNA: TGTGCCAGCAGCTCATCAGGGGGTACAGGCAATGAGCAGTTCTTC. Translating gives CASSSSGGTGNEQFF.

The CDR3 DNA sequence: TGTGCCACCAGCAGAGATGGTAGGACCACCGGGGAGCTGTTTTTT. Translating gives CATSRDGRTTGELFF. This rearrangement joins TRBV15 to TRBJ2-2, with D unresolved. Germline V lookup: CDR1 LNHNV, CDR2 YYDKDF (reference sequence). The ends were cut back, 0 bases at V and 4 bases at J, with 9 bases in the middle. CDR3 length equals 15 residues.

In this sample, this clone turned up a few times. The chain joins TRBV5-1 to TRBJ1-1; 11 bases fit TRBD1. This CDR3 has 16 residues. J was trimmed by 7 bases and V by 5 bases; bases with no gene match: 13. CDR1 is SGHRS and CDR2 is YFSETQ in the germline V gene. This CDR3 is CASSPGEDRGRGEAFF. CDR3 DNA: TGCGCCAGCAGTCCGGGGGAGGACAGGGGGCGAGGTGAAGCTTTCTTT.

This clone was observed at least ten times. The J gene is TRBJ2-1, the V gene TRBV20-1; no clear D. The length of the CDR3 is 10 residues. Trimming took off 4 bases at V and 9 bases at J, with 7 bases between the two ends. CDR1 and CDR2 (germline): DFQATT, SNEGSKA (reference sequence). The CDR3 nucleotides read TGCAGTGCTACGAACGCTGAGCAGTTCTTC. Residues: CSATNAEQFF.

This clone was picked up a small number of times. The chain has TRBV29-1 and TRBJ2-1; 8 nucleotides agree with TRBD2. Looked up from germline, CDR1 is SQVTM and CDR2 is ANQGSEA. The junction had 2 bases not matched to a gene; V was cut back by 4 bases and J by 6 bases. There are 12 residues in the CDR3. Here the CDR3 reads CSVGTSSNEQFF. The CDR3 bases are TGCAGCGTTGGGACTAGCAGCAATGAGCAGTTCTTC.

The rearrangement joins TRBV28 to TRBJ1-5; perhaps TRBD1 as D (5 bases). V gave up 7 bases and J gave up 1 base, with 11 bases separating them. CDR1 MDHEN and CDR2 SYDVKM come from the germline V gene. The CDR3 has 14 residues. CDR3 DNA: TGTGCCAGCAATCCCGGGACCAGCAATCAGCCCCAGCATTTT. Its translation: CASNPGTSNQPQHF.

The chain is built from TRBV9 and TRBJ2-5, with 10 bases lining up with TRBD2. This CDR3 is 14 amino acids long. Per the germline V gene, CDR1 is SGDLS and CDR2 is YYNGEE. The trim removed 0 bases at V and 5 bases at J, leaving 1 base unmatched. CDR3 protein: CASSVASGSETQYF. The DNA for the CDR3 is TGTGCCAGCAGCGTAGCTAGCGGGAGTGAGACCCAGTACTTC. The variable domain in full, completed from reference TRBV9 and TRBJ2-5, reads DSGVTQTPKHLITATGQRVTLRCSPRSGDLSVYWYQQSLDQGLQFLIQYYNGEERAKGNILERFSAQQFPDLHSELNLSSLELGDSALYFCASSVASGSETQYFGPGTRLLVL.

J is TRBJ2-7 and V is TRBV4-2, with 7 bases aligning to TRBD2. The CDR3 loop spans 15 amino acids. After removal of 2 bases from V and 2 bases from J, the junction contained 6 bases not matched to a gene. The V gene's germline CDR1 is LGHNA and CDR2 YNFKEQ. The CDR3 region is CASSQRASGPYEQYF. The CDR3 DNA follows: TGTGCCAGCAGCCAAAGGGCTAGCGGTCCCTACGAGCAGTACTTC.

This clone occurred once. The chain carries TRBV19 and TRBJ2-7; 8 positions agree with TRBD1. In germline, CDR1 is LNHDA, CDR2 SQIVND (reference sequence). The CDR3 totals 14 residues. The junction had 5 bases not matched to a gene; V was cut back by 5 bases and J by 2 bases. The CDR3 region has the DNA TGTGCCAGTAGTCAGGGGGCTCCAGCCTACGAGCAGTACTTC. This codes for CASSQGAPAYEQYF.

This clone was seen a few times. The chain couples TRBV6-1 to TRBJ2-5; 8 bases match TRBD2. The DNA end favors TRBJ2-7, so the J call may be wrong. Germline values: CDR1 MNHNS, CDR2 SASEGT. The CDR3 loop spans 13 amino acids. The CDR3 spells CASSVSGAYEQYF. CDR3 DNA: TGTGCCAGCAGTGTTAGCGGGGCCTACGAGCAGTACTTC.

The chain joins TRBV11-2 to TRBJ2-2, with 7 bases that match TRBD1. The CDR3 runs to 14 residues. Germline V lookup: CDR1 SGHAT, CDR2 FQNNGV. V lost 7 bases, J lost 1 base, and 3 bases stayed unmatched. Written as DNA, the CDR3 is TGTGCCAGCACTGACAGGGTGAACACCGGGGAGCTGTTTTTT. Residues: CASTDRVNTGELFF.

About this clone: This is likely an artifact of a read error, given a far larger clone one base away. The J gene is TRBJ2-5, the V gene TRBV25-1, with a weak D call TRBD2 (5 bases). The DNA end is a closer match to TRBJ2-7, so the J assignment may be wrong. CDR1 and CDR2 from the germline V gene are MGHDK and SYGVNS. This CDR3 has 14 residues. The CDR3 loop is CASGGDLDAYEQYF. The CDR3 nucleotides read TGTGCCAGCGGAGGAGACCTGGACGCCTACGAGCAGTACTTC.

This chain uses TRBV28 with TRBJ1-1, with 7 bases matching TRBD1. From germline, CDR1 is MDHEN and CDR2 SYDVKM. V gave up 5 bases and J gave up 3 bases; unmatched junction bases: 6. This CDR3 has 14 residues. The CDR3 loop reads CASSRDRRYTEAFF. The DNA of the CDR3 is TGTGCCAGCAGTCGGGACAGACGGTACACTGAAGCTTTCTTT.

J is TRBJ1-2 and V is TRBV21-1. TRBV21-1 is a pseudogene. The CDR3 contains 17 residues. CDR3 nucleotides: TGTGCCAGCAGACCCAAGAACACATCGAGACTGAACTATGGCTACACCTTC. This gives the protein CASRPKNTSRLNYGYTF.

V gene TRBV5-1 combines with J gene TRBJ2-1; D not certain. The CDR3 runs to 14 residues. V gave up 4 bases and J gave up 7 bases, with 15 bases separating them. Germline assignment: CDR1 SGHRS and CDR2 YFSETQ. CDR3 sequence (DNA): TGCGCCAGCAGCCCCGGACCGGTGGAGAATGAGCAGTTCTTC. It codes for CASSPGPVENEQFF.

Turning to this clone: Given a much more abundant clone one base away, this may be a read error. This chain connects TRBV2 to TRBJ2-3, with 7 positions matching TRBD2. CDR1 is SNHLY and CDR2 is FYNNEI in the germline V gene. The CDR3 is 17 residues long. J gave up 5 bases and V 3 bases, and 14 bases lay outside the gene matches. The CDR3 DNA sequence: TGTGCCAGCAGTGATGGTGAACTAGCGAGAGAGGAAGATACGCAGTATTTT. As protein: CASSDGELAREEDTQYF.

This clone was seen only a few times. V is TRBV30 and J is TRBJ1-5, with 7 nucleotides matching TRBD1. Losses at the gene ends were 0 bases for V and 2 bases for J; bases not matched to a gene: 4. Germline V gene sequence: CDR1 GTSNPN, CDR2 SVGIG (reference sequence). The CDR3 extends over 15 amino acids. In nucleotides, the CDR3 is TGTGCCTGGAGTGTAGGCACAGGGGGCAATCAGCCCCAGCATTTT. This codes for CAWSVGTGGNQPQHF.

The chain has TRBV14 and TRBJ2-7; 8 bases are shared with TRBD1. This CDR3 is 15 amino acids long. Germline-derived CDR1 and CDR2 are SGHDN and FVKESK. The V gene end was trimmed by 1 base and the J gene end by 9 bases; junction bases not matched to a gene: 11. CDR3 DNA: TGTGCCAGCAGCCAAGGGAGGGACAGGCCCTGGGGGCAGTACTTC. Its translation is CASSQGRDRPWGQYF.

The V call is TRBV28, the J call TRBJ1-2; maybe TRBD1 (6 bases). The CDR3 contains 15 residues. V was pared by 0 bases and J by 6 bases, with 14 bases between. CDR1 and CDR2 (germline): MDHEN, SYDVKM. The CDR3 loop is CASSLWRGALDGYTF. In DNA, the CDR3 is TGTGCCAGCAGTTTATGGCGGGGGGCGTTGGATGGCTACACCTTC.

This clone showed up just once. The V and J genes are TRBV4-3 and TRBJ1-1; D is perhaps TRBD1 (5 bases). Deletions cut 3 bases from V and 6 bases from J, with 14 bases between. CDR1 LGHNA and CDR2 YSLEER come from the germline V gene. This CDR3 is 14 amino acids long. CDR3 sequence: CASSQGLSSAEAFF. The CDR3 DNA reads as TGCGCCAGCAGCCAGGGGCTAAGTAGCGCTGAAGCTTTCTTT.

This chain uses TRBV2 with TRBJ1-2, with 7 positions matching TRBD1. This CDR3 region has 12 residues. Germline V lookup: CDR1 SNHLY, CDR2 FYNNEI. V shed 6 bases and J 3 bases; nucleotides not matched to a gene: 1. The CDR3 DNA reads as TGTGCCAGCAGACAGGGGCACTATGGCTACACCTTC. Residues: CASRQGHYGYTF.

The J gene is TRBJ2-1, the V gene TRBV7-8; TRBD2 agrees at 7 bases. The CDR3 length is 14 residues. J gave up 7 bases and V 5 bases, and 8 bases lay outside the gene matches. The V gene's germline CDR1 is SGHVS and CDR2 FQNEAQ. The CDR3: CASSGGRGWNEQFF. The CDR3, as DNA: TGTGCCAGCAGCGGAGGGCGGGGGTGGAATGAGCAGTTCTTC.

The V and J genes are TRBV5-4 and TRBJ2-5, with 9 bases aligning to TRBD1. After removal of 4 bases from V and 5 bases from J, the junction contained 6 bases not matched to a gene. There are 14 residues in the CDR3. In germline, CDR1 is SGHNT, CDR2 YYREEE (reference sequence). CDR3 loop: CASSQGDRDETQYF. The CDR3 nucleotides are TGTGCCAGCAGCCAAGGGGACAGGGATGAGACCCAGTACTTC.

CDR3 in amino acids: CASSPARGQAYTDTQYF. The CDR3, as DNA: TGTGCCAGTAGTCCCGCGAGGGGACAGGCCTACACAGATACGCAGTATTTT. This chain links TRBV19 with TRBJ2-3; 8 bases agree with TRBD1. CDR1 and CDR2 from the germline V gene are LNHDA and SQIVND (reference sequence). Losses at the gene ends were 5 bases for V and 2 bases for J; bases not matched to a gene: 12. The CDR3 runs 17 residues.